This TCR beta chain was obtained from a study of T cell changes during pregnancy in multiple sclerosis. This CDR3 has 14 amino acids. The germline CDR1 and CDR2 sequences are SGHRS and YFSETQ. The ends lost 3 bases at V and 6 bases at J; junction bases unmatched: 7. Sequenced by immunoSEQ multiplex PCR; TCRdb stores in-frame clones only, minus some. The data contain about 48,000 clones, 85% to 95% of them singletons. The specimen comprised CD4+ T cells from peripheral blood mononuclear cells, sampled in the first trimester of pregnancy. The chain couples TRBV5-1 to TRBJ2-5; 8 nucleotides line up with TRBD2. The TCR was taken from a female donor with multiple sclerosis, enrolled in a pregnancy study. CDR3 coding DNA: TGCGCCAGCAGCTCCACGGAGCGGGGGAAGACCCAGTACTTC. Translation: CASSSTERGKTQYF.